These T cell receptor beta chains were read from a single sample in a study of cytomegalovirus exposure and HLA in healthy donors. Assay used: immunoSEQ multiplex PCR; TCRdb lists only in-frame clones, some missing. The table lists 130,000 or so clones, 85% to 90% of them singletons. Sequencing was performed on PBMCs. The receptors were sampled from a woman in her twenties or thirties in good health and CMV-seronegative. Each CDR3 is given with its conserved first and last residue. A D gene is named only where the DNA matches it firmly. Clone size is given for some rows only: seen once, a few or many times, or a class if the clone is expanded.

J gene,clone size,V gene,CDR3 length,D gene,CDR3 protein,CDR3 DNA
TRBJ1-6,-,TRBV7-8,16,-,CASSSTTAPLHSPLHF,TGTGCCAGCAGCTCCACGACAGCCCCGTTGCATTCACCCCTCCACTTT
TRBJ2-5,once,TRBV6-5,16,TRBD1,CASSYHSTGGEETQYF,TGTGCCAGCAGTTACCACTCGACAGGGGGCGAAGAGACCCAGTACTTC
TRBJ1-2,-,TRBV6-5,14,TRBD1,CASSAGQGAFGYTF,TGTGCCAGCAGTGCCGGACAGGGGGCGTTTGGCTACACCTTC
TRBJ1-6,medium-sized,TRBV10-3,14,TRBD1,CAISLDRGDSPLHF,TGTGCCATCAGCCTGGACAGGGGTGATTCACCCCTCCACTTT
TRBJ2-5,-,TRBV5-1,13,TRBD1,CASRDRGGETQYF,TGCGCCAGCCGGGACAGGGGAGGGGAGACCCAGTACTTC
TRBJ1-1,-,TRBV5-1,15,-,CASSLSRGLNTEAFF,TGCGCCAGCAGCTTGAGTCGAGGGTTGAACACTGAAGCTTTCTTT
TRBJ2-4,-,TRBV7-2,16,-,CASSLDTGLAKNIQYF,TGTGCCAGCAGCTTAGATACGGGGTTAGCCAAAAACATTCAGTACTTC
TRBJ2-6,-,TRBV5-5,13,-,CASPIVGANVLTF,TGTGCCAGCCCCATAGTGGGGGCCAACGTCCTGACTTTC
TRBJ2-3,once,TRBV5-5,12,-,CASSLGSDTQYF,TGTGCCAGCAGCTTGGGAAGCGATACGCAGTATTTT
TRBJ2-7,few,TRBV19,15,-,CASSTGTAAAYEQYF,TGTGCCAGTAGTACCGGGACTGCAGCAGCCTACGAGCAGTACTTC
TRBJ2-7,-,TRBV10-1,13,-,CASRGGYLYEQYF,TGCGCCAGCAGGGGAGGTTATCTCTACGAGCAGTACTTC
TRBJ1-2,-,TRBV13,12,-,CASSWTGDGYTF,TGTGCCAGCAGCTGGACGGGGGACGGCTACACCTTC
TRBJ2-1,-,TRBV2,15,-,CASSPDFGSYNEQFF,TGTGCCAGCAGTCCGGACTTTGGATCGTACAATGAGCAGTTCTTC
TRBJ2-1,-,TRBV25-1,16,-,CASSSTGTFSYNEQFF,TGTGCCAGCAGTTCAACCGGGACATTCTCCTACAATGAGCAGTTCTTC
TRBJ2-6,once,TRBV7-6,15,-,CASSPVGGGANVLTF,TGTGCCAGCAGCCCCGTGGGGGGAGGGGCCAACGTCCTGACTTTC
TRBJ2-7,-,TRBV9,15,TRBD2,CASSTSGGYYYEQYF,TGTGCCAGCAGCACTAGCGGGGGGTACTACTACGAGCAGTACTTC
TRBJ2-7,few,TRBV2,12,-,CASRITSERKNF,TGTGCCAGCAGAATAACAAGCGAGCGAAAAAACTTC
TRBJ2-1,-,TRBV5-1,14,TRBD2,CASSLVGEGNEQFF,TGCGCCAGCAGCTTGGTTGGGGAGGGGAATGAGCAGTTCTTC
TRBJ2-7,-,TRBV27,17,TRBD1,CASSPKRPGQGPYEQYF,TGTGCCAGCAGCCCTAAAAGACCGGGACAGGGACCTTACGAGCAGTACTTC
TRBJ1-1,-,TRBV6-6,13,TRBD1,CASSLDRATEAFF,TGTGCCAGCAGCCTGGACAGGGCCACTGAAGCTTTCTTT
TRBJ2-2,-,TRBV6-4,14,-,CASRSRGNTGELFF,TGTGCCAGCAGATCCAGGGGAAACACCGGGGAGCTGTTTTTT
TRBJ2-7,-,TRBV7-8,15,-,CASSWDNPQSYEQYF,TGTGCCAGCAGTTGGGACAATCCCCAGTCCTACGAGCAGTACTTC
TRBJ2-2,-,TRBV5-1,16,-,CASSLEGSRGTGELFF,TGCGCCAGCAGCTTGGAGGGTAGTCGGGGCACCGGGGAGCTGTTTTTT
TRBJ2-1,few,TRBV4-1,16,TRBD1,CASSQDLGRGRDEQFF,TGCGCCAGCAGCCAAGATCTTGGCAGGGGGCGCGATGAGCAGTTCTTC
TRBJ1-5,-,TRBV5-1,14,TRBD1,CASSLEGADQPQHF,TGCGCCAGCAGCTTGGAGGGGGCGGACCAGCCCCAGCATTTT
TRBJ1-2,-,TRBV18,16,-,CASSPNAGIGDYGYTF,TGTGCCAGCTCGCCAAATGCAGGGATAGGGGACTATGGCTACACCTTC
TRBJ2-1,-,TRBV7-3,13,-,CASSFSGDNEQFF,TGTGCCAGCAGCTTCTCCGGGGACAATGAGCAGTTCTTC
TRBJ2-1,-,TRBV7-3,14,-,CASSLLGGATEQFF,TGTGCCAGCAGCTTACTTGGGGGGGCGACTGAGCAGTTCTTC
TRBJ2-3,few,TRBV4-3,14,-,CASSQGGGTDTQYF,TGCGCCAGCAGCCAAGGGGGGGGCACAGATACGCAGTATTTT
TRBJ2-7,-,TRBV7-9,16,TRBD2,CASSLTSGGQPYEQYF,TGTGCCAGCAGCCTGACTAGCGGGGGGCAACCCTACGAGCAGTACTTC
TRBJ1-6,-,TRBV7-2,16,-,CASSLSSFSYNSPLHF,TGTGCCAGCAGCTTAAGTAGTTTCTCCTATAATTCACCCCTCCACTTT
TRBJ2-1,few,TRBV5-1,15,TRBD2,CASSLVAGGHNEQFF,TGCGCCAGCAGCTTGGTAGCGGGGGGCCACAATGAGCAGTTCTTC
TRBJ1-4,-,TRBV7-2,16,TRBD1,CASSGRKTGPSEKLFF,TGTGCCAGCAGCGGGCGAAAGACAGGGCCTTCCGAAAAACTGTTTTTT
TRBJ1-2,-,TRBV6-1,13,-,CATMSFSNYGYTF,TGTGCCACCATGAGTTTCTCTAACTATGGCTACACCTTC
TRBJ2-7,-,TRBV14,12,-,CASSSYSYEQYF,TGTGCCAGCAGCTCCTACTCCTACGAGCAGTACTTC
TRBJ1-2,-,TRBV6-5,12,-,CASSQGNYGYTF,TGTGCCAGCAGTCAGGGTAACTATGGCTACACCTTC
TRBJ1-6,-,TRBV6-6,14,-,CASRGDGKYSPLHF,TGTGCCAGCAGAGGAGACGGAAAGTATTCACCCCTCCACTTT
TRBJ2-5,-,TRBV9,18,TRBD2,CASSAGTSGGATQETQYF,TGTGCCAGCAGCGCAGGGACTAGCGGGGGGGCGACCCAAGAGACCCAGTACTTC